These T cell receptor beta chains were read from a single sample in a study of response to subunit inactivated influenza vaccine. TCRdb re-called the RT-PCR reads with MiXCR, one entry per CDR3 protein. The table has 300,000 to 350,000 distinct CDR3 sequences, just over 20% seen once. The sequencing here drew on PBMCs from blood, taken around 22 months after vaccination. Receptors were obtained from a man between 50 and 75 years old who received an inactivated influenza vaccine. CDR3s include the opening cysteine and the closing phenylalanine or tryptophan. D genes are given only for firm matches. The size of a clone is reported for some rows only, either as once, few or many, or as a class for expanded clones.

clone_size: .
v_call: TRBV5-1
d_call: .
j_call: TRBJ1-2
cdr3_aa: CASSDQGGGNYGYTF
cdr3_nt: TGCGCCAGCAGCGACCAAGGGGGAGGGAACTATGGCTACACCTTC

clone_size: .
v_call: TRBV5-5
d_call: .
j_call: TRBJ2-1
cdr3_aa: CASSLTGVSYNEQFF
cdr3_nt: TGTGCCAGCAGCTTGACGGGGGTATCCTACAATGAGCAGTTCTTC

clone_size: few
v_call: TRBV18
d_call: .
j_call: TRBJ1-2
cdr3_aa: CASSPEGYGYTF
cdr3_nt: TGTGCCAGCTCACCGGAGGGTTATGGCTACACCTTC

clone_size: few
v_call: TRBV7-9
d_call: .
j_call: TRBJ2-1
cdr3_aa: CASSLVWGRNEQFF
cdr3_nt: TGTGCCAGCAGCTTAGTTTGGGGCAGGAATGAGCAGTTCTTC

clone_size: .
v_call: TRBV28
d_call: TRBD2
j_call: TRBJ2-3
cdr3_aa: CASSFTTLQASGSMVDTQYF
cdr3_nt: TGTGCCAGCAGTTTCACCACCCTCCAGGCTAGCGGGAGCATGGTGGATACGCAGTATTTT

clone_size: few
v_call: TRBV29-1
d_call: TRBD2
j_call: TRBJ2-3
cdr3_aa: CSVGGPGLAPRPHTDTQYF
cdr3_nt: TGCAGCGTGGGAGGACCGGGACTAGCTCCAAGACCTCACACAGATACGCAGTATTTT

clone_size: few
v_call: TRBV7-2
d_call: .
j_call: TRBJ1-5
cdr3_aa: CASSFFSTSDQPQHF
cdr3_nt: TGTGCCAGCAGCTTTTTCAGCACAAGTGATCAGCCCCAGCATTTT

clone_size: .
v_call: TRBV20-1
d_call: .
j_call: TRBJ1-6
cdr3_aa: CSARAQEKVRLHNSPLHF
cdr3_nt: TGCAGTGCTAGGGCACAGGAGAAGGTTAGGCTGCATAATTCACCCCTCCACTTT

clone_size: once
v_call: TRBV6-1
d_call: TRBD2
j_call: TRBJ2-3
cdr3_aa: CASNRLAGAGDTQYF
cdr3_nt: TGTGCCAGCAATAGACTAGCGGGGGCAGGGGATACGCAGTATTTT

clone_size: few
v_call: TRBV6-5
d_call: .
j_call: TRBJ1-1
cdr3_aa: CASSYSRVSGRANTEAFF
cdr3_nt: TGTGCCAGCAGTTACTCGCGGGTCTCGGGCAGAGCAAACACTGAAGCTTTCTTT

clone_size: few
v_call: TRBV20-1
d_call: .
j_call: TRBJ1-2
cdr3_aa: CSARENRANYGYTF
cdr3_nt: TGCAGTGCTAGAGAAAACAGAGCTAACTATGGCTACACCTTC

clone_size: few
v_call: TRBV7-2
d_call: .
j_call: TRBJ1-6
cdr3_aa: CASSPHGTGNNSPLHF
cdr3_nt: TGTGCCAGCAGCCCCCATGGGACCGGTAATAATTCACCCCTCCACTTT

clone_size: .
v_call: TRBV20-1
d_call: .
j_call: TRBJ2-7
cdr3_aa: CSARSTGTSYEQYF
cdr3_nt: TGCAGTGCTAGATCGACAGGGACTAGCTACGAGCAGTACTTC

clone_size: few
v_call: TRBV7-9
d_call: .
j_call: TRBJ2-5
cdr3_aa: CASSKWNQETQYF
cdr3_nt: TGTGCCAGCAGCAAATGGAATCAAGAGACCCAGTACTTC

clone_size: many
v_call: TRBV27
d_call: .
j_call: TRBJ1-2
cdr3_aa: CASSPTDPVNYGYTF
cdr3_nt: TGTGCCAGCAGCCCGACCGACCCTGTGAACTATGGCTACACCTTC

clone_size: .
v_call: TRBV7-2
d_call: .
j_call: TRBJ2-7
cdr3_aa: CASSSPLYEQYF
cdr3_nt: TGTGCCAGCAGCTCGCCCCTCTACGAGCAGTACTTC

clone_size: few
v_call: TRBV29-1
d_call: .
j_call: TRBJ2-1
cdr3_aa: CSVEEGYNEQFF
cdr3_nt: TGCAGCGTTGAAGAGGGCTACAATGAGCAGTTCTTC

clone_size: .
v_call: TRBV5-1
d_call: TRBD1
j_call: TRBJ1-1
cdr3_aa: CASSSRGQGVYTEAFF
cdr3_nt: TGCGCCAGCAGCTCCCGAGGACAGGGGGTATATACTGAAGCTTTCTTT

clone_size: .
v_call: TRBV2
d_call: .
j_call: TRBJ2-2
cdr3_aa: CATPGGAAESGELFF
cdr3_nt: TGTGCCACCCCAGGGGGGGCTGCCGAAAGCGGGGAGCTGTTTTTT

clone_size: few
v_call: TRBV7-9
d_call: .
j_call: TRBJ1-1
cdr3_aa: CASSLLSALEAFF
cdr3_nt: TGTGCCAGCAGCTTACTAAGTGCCCTTGAAGCTTTCTTT

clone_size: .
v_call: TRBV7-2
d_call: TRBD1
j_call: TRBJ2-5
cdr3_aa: CASSLMTGLQETQYF
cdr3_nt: TGTGCCAGCAGCTTAATGACAGGGTTGCAAGAGACCCAGTACTTC

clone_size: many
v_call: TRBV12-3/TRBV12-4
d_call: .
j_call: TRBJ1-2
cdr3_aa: CASSLLISGYGYTF
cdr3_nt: TGTGCCAGCAGTTTATTAATTAGTGGCTATGGCTACACCTTC

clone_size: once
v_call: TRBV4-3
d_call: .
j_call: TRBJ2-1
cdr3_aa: CASSQDGGRRYNEQFF
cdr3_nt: TGCGCCAGCAGCCAAGATGGCGGCAGGAGATACAATGAGCAGTTCTTC

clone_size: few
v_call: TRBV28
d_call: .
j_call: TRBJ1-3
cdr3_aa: CASSRFGGDSGNTIYF
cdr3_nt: TGTGCCAGCAGTAGGTTTGGAGGGGACTCTGGAAACACCATATATTTT

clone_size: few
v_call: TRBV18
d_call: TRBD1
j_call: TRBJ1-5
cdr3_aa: CASSLFDSGQGGQPQHF
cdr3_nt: TGTGCCAGCTCACTATTTGATTCCGGACAGGGCGGTCAGCCCCAGCATTTT

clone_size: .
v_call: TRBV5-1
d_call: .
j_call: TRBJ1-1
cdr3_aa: CASSLGQRGTEAFF
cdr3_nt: TGCGCCAGCAGCTTGGGGCAGAGAGGGACTGAAGCTTTCTTT

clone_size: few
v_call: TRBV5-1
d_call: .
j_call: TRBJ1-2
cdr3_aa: CASRGRDKGNYGYTF
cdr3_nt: TGCGCCAGCAGGGGCAGGGATAAGGGTAACTATGGCTACACCTTC

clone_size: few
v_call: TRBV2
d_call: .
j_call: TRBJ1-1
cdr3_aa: CASREARRRVNTEAFF
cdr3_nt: TGTGCCAGCAGGGAAGCGCGCAGGAGGGTGAACACTGAAGCTTTCTTT

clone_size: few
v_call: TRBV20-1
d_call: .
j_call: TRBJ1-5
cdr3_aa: CSARGETRQSQHF
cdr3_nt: TGCAGTGCTAGAGGGGAGACACGGCAGTCCCAGCATTTT

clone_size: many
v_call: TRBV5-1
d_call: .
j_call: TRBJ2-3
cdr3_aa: CASSLQDTDTQYF
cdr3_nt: TGCGCCAGCAGCTTGCAGGACACAGATACGCAGTATTTT

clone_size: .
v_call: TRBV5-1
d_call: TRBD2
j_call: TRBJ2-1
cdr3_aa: CASSPITSGSGNEQFF
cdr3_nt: TGCGCCAGCAGCCCTATAACTAGCGGGAGTGGCAATGAGCAGTTCTTC

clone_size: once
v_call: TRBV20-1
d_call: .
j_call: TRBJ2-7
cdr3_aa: CSARDRKGEQYF
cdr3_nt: TGCAGTGCTAGAGATCGGAAGGGCGAGCAGTACTTC

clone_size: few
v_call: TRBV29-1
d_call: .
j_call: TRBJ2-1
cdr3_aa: CSAAGQTNNEQFF
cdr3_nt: TGCAGCGCAGCGGGACAGACCAACAATGAGCAGTTCTTC

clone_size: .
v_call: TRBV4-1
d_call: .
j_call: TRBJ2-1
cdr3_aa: CASSHDARNEQFF
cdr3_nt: TGCGCCAGCAGCCATGACGCTAGAAATGAGCAGTTCTTC

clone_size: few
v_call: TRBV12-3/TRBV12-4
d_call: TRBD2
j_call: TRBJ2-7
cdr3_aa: CASSSAAGGTYEQYF
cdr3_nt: TGTGCCAGCAGTTCGGCGGCGGGGGGTACCTACGAGCAGTACTTC

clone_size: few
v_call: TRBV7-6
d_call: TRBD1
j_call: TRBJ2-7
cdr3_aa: CASSLGTGAGDEQYF
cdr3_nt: TGTGCCAGCAGCTTAGGGACAGGGGCGGGGGACGAGCAGTACTTC

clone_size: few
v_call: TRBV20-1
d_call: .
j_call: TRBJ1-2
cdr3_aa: CSARDSVPRYGYTF
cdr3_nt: TGCAGTGCTAGAGATTCGGTACCGCGCTATGGCTACACCTTC

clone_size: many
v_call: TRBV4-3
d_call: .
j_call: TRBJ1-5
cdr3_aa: CASSPHLGAGDQPQHF
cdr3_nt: TGCGCCAGCAGCCCCCATTTGGGGGCAGGGGATCAGCCCCAGCATTTT

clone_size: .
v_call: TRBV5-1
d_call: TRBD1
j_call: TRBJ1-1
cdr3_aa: CASSPGQVYDTEAFF
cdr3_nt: TGCGCCAGCAGCCCCGGACAGGTCTATGACACTGAAGCTTTCTTT

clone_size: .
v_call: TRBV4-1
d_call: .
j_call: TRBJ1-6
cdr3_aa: CASSQESGNSPLHF
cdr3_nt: TGCGCCAGCAGCCAAGAATCGGGGAACTCACCCCTCCACTTT

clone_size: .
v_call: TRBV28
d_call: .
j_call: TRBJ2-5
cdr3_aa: CASSFTREPRAQYF
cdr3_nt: TGTGCCAGCAGTTTCACCAGGGAGCCCCGGGCCCAGTACTTC

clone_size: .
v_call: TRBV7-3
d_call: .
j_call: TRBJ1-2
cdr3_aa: CASSFGGATDGYTF
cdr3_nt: TGTGCCAGCAGCTTTGGGGGGGCCACGGATGGCTACACCTTC

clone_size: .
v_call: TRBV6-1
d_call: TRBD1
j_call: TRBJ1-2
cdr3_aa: CASTRGTGQGAYGYTF
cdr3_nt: TGTGCCAGCACCCGGGGAACGGGACAGGGGGCGTATGGCTACACCTTC

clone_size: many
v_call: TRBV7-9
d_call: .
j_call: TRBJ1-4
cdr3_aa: CASSRGQATNEKLFF
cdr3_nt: TGTGCCAGCAGCAGAGGGCAAGCAACTAATGAAAAACTGTTTTTT

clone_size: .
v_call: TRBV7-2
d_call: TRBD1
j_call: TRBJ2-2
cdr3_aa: CASSPWTGGGTGELFF
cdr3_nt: TGTGCCAGCAGCCCCTGGACAGGGGGAGGCACCGGGGAGCTGTTTTTT

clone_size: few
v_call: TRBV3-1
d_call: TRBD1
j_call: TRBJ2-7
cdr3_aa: CASSSKSDREYEQYF
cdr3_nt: TGTGCCAGCAGCTCCAAGTCAGACAGGGAGTACGAGCAGTACTTC

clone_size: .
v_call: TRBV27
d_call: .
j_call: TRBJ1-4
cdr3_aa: CASSYLGVLGEKLFF
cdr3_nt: TGTGCCAGCAGTTATTTGGGGGTGTTGGGTGAAAAACTGTTTTTT

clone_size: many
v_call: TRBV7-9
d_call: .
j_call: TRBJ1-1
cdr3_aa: CASSLALDTEAFF
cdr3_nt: TGTGCCAGCAGCTTAGCACTGGACACTGAAGCTTTCTTT

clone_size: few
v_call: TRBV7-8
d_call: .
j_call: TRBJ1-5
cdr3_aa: CASSLRGQLGGNQPQHF
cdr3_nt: TGTGCCAGCAGCTTACGGGGACAACTAGGGGGCAATCAGCCCCAGCATTTT

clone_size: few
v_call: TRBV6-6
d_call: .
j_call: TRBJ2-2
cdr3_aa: CASSYTTGELFF
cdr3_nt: TGTGCCAGCAGTTATACCACCGGGGAGCTGTTTTTT

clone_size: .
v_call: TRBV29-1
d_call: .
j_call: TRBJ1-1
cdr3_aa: CSFGGNAEAFF
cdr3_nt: TGCAGCTTCGGTGGTAACGCTGAAGCTTTCTTT

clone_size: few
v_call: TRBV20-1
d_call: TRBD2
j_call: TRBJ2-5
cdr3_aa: CSAASGGRQTQYF
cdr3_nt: TGCAGTGCAGCTAGCGGGGGGCGTCAGACCCAGTACTTC

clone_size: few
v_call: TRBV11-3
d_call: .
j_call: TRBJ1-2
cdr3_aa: CASSLPGINQRGYTF
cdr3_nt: TGTGCCAGCAGCCTACCCGGCATCAATCAAAGGGGCTACACCTTC